This entry lists 27 T cell receptor beta chains sequenced from one sample in a study of blood T cell repertoires in COVID-19. Here immunoSEQ multiplex PCR was the method, and the copy in TCRdb shows in-frame clones only, minus some. The top ten hold approximately 6.5% of the sample, which has 130,000 to 150,000 clones, roughly four fifths seen once. The sample comprised peripheral blood. Source of these receptors: a human donor in a cohort sampled during active COVID-19.

J is TRBJ2-1 and V is TRBV6-2 or TRBV6-3, with TRBD2 identical over 9 bases. The germline CDR1 and CDR2 sequences are MNHEY and SVGEGT. The CDR3 loop spans 14 amino acids. The J segment lost 9 bases and the V segment lost 0 bases, leaving 3 bases of the junction unmatched. CDR3 in amino acids: CASSYSIAGVEQFF. CDR3 nucleotide sequence: TGTGCCAGCAGTTACTCGATAGCGGGGGTTGAGCAGTTCTTC.

The V and J genes are TRBV9 and TRBJ2-3; D is unresolved. Trimming stripped 4 bases from V and 0 bases from J, with 9 bases between. This CDR3 comprises 14 residues. Germline loops: CDR1 SGDLS, CDR2 YYNGEE. CDR3 region: CASSPTSSTDTQYF. CDR3 nucleotide sequence: TGTGCCAGCAGCCCTACCTCAAGCACAGATACGCAGTATTTT.

The chain carries TRBV13 and TRBJ1-2; 8 bases map to TRBD1. CDR3 length: 13 residues. V was pared by 6 bases and J by 8 bases, with 8 bases of the junction left unmatched. CDR1 is PRHDT and CDR2 is FYEKMQ in the germline V gene (reference sequence). The CDR3: CASSQDRGDGYTF. CDR3 coding DNA: TGTGCCAGCAGTCAAGACAGGGGCGACGGCTACACCTTC.

Remarks on this clone: Other DNA sequences in this specimen translate into the identical CDR3. The rearrangement links TRBV12-3 or TRBV12-4 to TRBJ2-1; TRBD2 matches at 8 bases. The ends lost 5 bases at V and 7 bases at J; junction bases unmatched: 4. This CDR3 has 13 amino acids. The CDR3 loop is CASSPGRGNEQFF. The CDR3 DNA reads TGTGCCAGCAGTCCCGGGAGGGGGAATGAGCAGTTCTTC.

V and J are TRBV4-1 and TRBJ2-2, with TRBD1 matching over 12 bases. Germline V gives CDR1 MGHRA, CDR2 YSYEKL. The CDR3 loop spans 16 amino acids. Trimming at V came to 1 base and at J to 7 bases, leaving 4 bases not matched to a gene. CDR3 DNA sequence: TGCGCCAGCAGCCAAGGGGACAGGGGGCCGGGCGGGGAGCTGTTTTTT. It specifies CASSQGDRGPGGELFF.

The rearrangement links TRBV28 to TRBJ1-2; 10 nucleotides line up with TRBD1. J gave up 7 bases and V 5 bases, and 7 bases lay outside the gene matches. Looked up from germline, CDR1 is MDHEN and CDR2 is SYDVKM. There are 14 residues in the CDR3. In nucleotides, the CDR3 is TGTGCCAGCAGTCAGACAGGGGGCATCGCTGGCTACACCTTC. Translating it yields CASSQTGGIAGYTF.

The V call is TRBV7-9, the J call TRBJ2-3, with a possible D match to TRBD1 (7 bases). V lost 8 bases to trimming and J lost 4 bases, with 13 bases between them. The CDR3 spans 13 residues. CDR1 and CDR2 from the germline V gene are SEHNR and FQNEAQ (reference sequence). The CDR3 DNA is TGTGCCAGCCAGGGGGGATATTCAGATACGCAGTATTTT. As protein: CASQGGYSDTQYF.

The chain is built from TRBV30 and TRBJ2-1, with 8 bases fitting TRBD2. The length of the CDR3 is 13 residues. CDR1 and CDR2 from the germline V gene are GTSNPN and SVGIG (reference sequence). The V segment lost 4 bases and the J segment 9 bases; nucleotides outside the gene matches: 8. The CDR3 is CAWNSGAKIEQFF. Written as DNA, the CDR3 is TGTGCCTGGAATAGCGGGGCCAAGATTGAGCAGTTCTTC.

The chain links TRBV15 to TRBJ2-2; D is possibly TRBD1 (5 bases). Germline V gene lookup returns CDR1 LNHNV and CDR2 YYDKDF (reference sequence). V was cut by 5 bases and J by 7 bases, with 14 bases left in between. The CDR3 has 14 residues. The CDR3 DNA follows: TGTGCCACCAGCCGGATTCTAGGGGACGGGGAGCTGTTTTTT. It is translated as CATSRILGDGELFF. The full variable domain, rest sourced from reference TRBV15 and TRBJ2-2, is DAMVIQNPRYQVTQFGKPVTLSCSQTLNHNVMYWYQQKSSQAPKLLFHYYDKDFNNEADTPDNFQSRRPNTSFCFLDIRSPGLGDTAMYLCATSRILGDGELFFGEGSRLTVL.

This sequence joins TRBV10-1 and TRBJ2-1; TRBD2 agrees at 11 bases. The CDR3 has 17 amino acids. Germline-derived CDR1 and CDR2 are WNHNN and SYGVQD (reference sequence). J lost 9 bases, V lost 4 bases, and 14 bases had no gene match. CDR3 DNA sequence: TGCGCCAGCAGTGTCACTACCGGGACTAGCGGAGGAAGTGAGCAGTTCTTC. As protein: CASSVTTGTSGGSEQFF.

This clone was counted once. The chain couples TRBV3-1 (or the pseudogene TRBV3-2) to TRBJ2-5; 8 nucleotides align to TRBD2. Germline V gene data show CDR1 as LGHDT and CDR2 as YNNKEL (reference sequence). V shed 1 base and J 2 bases; nucleotides not matched to a gene: 3. The CDR3 totals 15 residues. The CDR3 DNA is TGTGCCAGCAGCCAAGGGGGGACTAGGCAAGAGACCCAGTACTTC. The encoded protein is CASSQGGTRQETQYF.

The J gene is TRBJ2-1, the V gene TRBV7-9, with 10 bases that match TRBD2. From germline, CDR1 is SEHNR and CDR2 FQNEAQ (reference sequence). The CDR3 is 15 residues long. After removal of 0 bases from V and 6 bases from J, the junction contained 2 bases not matched to a gene. CDR3 in DNA: TGTGCCAGCAGCTTAGCAGCGGGGGGGCTCAATGAGCAGTTCTTC. It encodes CASSLAAGGLNEQFF.

This clone was counted between two and nine times. The sample has other DNA sequences that encode this CDR3 too. Here the CDR3 reads CASSFQGMNTEAFF. CDR3 bases: TGTGCCAGCAGCTTCCAGGGAATGAACACTGAAGCTTTCTTT. This chain links TRBV7-9 with TRBJ1-1, with a possible D match to TRBD1 (5 bases). With 3 bases removed from V and 0 bases from J, the gap between germline ends came to 8 bases. Germline CDR1 is SEHNR and CDR2 is FQNEAQ (reference sequence). The CDR3 is 14 amino acids.

This chain uses TRBV9 with TRBJ1-6; weak D call: TRBD1 (5 bases). Trimming took 2 bases from V and 14 from J, leaving 17 bases between them. The CDR3 covers 14 residues. Germline V gene lookup returns CDR1 SGDLS and CDR2 YYNGEE. CDR3 loop: CASSVGGLQRTLHF. For the CDR3, the DNA is TGTGCCAGCAGCGTGGGGGGACTGCAAAGAACCCTCCACTTT.

The J gene is TRBJ1-2, the V gene TRBV7-5. TRBV7-5 corresponds to a pseudogene. This CDR3 spans 13 amino acids. The CDR3 loop reads CARSLGSEDGYTF. CDR3 coding DNA: TGTGCCAGAAGCTTAGGGTCGGAGGATGGCTACACCTTC.

CDR3 coding DNA: TGTGCCAGCAGCCAAGGGCCAGCGGGGAGCTACTACGAGCAGTACTTC. Translated: CASSQGPAGSYYEQYF. The chain carries TRBV4-2 and TRBJ2-7, with 7 positions matching TRBD2. V dropped 1 base and J dropped 3; count of bases not matched to a gene: 9. The CDR3 sequence is 16 residues long. Per germline, CDR1 LGHNA and CDR2 YNFKEQ.

The J gene is TRBJ2-7, the V gene TRBV6-5; 9 positions match TRBD2. In germline, CDR1 is MNHEY, CDR2 SVGAGI. The CDR3 sequence is 13 residues long. V dropped 7 bases and J dropped 6; count of bases not matched to a gene: 7. The CDR3 DNA is TGTGCCAGCACACGACTAGCGGCCTCCGAGCAGTACTTC. Amino acids: CASTRLAASEQYF.

The CDR3 here is CASIPQDRVGEQYF. In DNA form, the CDR3 reads TGTGCCAGCATACCCCAGGACAGGGTGGGCGAGCAGTACTTC. The V and J genes are TRBV2 and TRBJ2-7, with 8 bases aligning to TRBD1. The CDR3 length is 14 residues. Germline-derived CDR1 and CDR2 are SNHLY and FYNNEI. Unmatched junction bases numbered 11, after V lost 7 bases and J lost 6 bases.

The gene calls are TRBV11-2 and TRBJ1-2; D might be TRBD1 (5 bases). Germline CDR1 reads SGHAT; CDR2 reads FQNNGV. The CDR3 is 15 residues long. The V end lost 0 bases, the J end lost 6 bases, and 14 bases lay between the germline ends. The CDR3: CASSLDRRTINGYTF. Here the CDR3 DNA reads TGTGCCAGCAGCTTAGATCGCAGGACAATCAATGGCTACACCTTC.

The chain recombines TRBV5-4 with TRBJ2-5; perhaps TRBD2 as D (6 bases). V lost 2 bases and J lost 5, with 13 bases in between. The CDR3 covers 14 residues. Germline assignment: CDR1 SGHNT and CDR2 YYREEE (reference sequence). In DNA, the CDR3 is TGTGCCAGCAGCTTAGGGACTCTGGGGGAGACCCAGTACTTC. Its translation: CASSLGTLGETQYF.

This chain connects TRBV12-5 to TRBJ1-3; TRBD1 might be the D (6 bases). This CDR3 comprises 14 residues. Trimming took 4 bases from V and 8 from J, leaving 15 bases between them. Germline V CDR1 and CDR2: LGHNT, FRNRAP. The CDR3 here is CASGSSQGIDTIYF. The CDR3 bases are TGTGCTAGTGGTTCATCACAGGGTATAGACACCATATATTTT.

The gene calls are TRBV27 and TRBJ2-3, with TRBD2 identical over 10 bases. CDR1 MNHEY and CDR2 SMNVEV come from the germline V gene (reference sequence). Trimming at V came to 1 base and at J to 4 bases, leaving 5 bases not matched to a gene. The CDR3 has 16 amino acids. CDR3 region: CASSLLKAGGADTQYF. The CDR3 coding sequence is TGTGCCAGCAGTTTATTAAAAGCGGGGGGGGCAGATACGCAGTATTTT.

Concerning this clone itself: One end of the junction fails to match germline, which may point to a read error. The V and J genes are TRBV7-7 and TRBJ2-1, with D perhaps TRBD2 (6 bases). Looked up from germline, CDR1 is SSHAT and CDR2 is FNYEAQ (reference sequence). This CDR3 is built from 15 residues. CDR3 nucleotide sequence: TGTGCTAGCAGCTTAGGACTAAGCTCCTACAATGAGCAGTTCTTC. Encoded protein: CASSLGLSSYNEQFF.

The genes are TRBV18 and TRBJ1-1; D is possibly TRBD1 (6 bases). Trimming removed 2 bases from V and 3 bases from J, with 13 bases in between. Per germline, CDR1 KGHSH and CDR2 LQKENI. The length of the CDR3 is 15 residues. The CDR3 DNA reads as TGTGCCAGCTCACCATTGCAGGGGCTCGACACTGAAGCTTTCTTT. Translating it yields CASSPLQGLDTEAFF.

This clone was recorded only once. The chain carries TRBV29-1 and TRBJ2-1, with 12 bases identical to TRBD2. J lost 4 bases, V lost 4 bases, and 5 bases had no gene match. This CDR3 contains 15 residues. Germline V lookup: CDR1 SQVTM, CDR2 ANQGSEA. CDR3 sequence reads: CSVGLAGGPYNEQFF. DNA of the CDR3: TGCAGCGTTGGGCTAGCGGGGGGGCCATACAATGAGCAGTTCTTC.

The CDR3 DNA reads TGTGCCAGCAGCTCAGGGGGTGAAGCTTTCTTT. Translation gives CASSSGGEAFF. The chain links TRBV7-8 to TRBJ1-1; 7 bases align to TRBD1. The CDR3 loop spans 11 amino acids. Germline V gene data show CDR1 as SGHVS and CDR2 as FQNEAQ. V dropped 4 bases and J dropped 7; count of bases not matched to a gene: 0.

The chain combines TRBV11-1 with TRBJ2-5; D is undetermined. Trimming removed 3 bases at V and 5 bases at J, with 7 bases between. Germline V gene sequence: CDR1 SGHAT, CDR2 FQDESV (reference sequence). This CDR3 spans 12 amino acids. In DNA form, the CDR3 reads TGTGCCAGCAGCTTTACAGATGAGACCCAGTACTTC. It yields the protein CASSFTDETQYF.